The source of this T cell receptor (beta chain) is a study of CD8 T cells in Susac syndrome. Only one count was recorded for this clonotype. RNA totalling roughly 0.5 to 1 ug underwent reverse transcription with random hexamers. TCRdb independently ran MiXCR on the immunoSEQ multiplex PCR reads; one entry per CDR3 protein. Of 400,000 to 550,000 distinct CDR3 sequences detected, approximately 85% appear once; the ten largest clones hold 0.09% to 0.15%. Per germline, CDR1 SQVTM and CDR2 ANQGSEA. The CDR3 length is 14 residues. Trimming removed 7 bases at V and 8 bases at J, with 21 bases between. The J gene is TRBJ2-1, the V gene TRBV29-1; D possibly matches TRBD1 or TRBD2 (5 bases each). This clonotype was obtained from a human donor with multiple sclerosis. The sequencing sample was made of CD8+ T cells from PBMCs. The chain's CDR3 is CSAIRPHTGHEQFF. The CDR3 DNA follows: TGCAGCGCCATAAGACCGCATACGGGGCATGAGCAGTTCTTC.